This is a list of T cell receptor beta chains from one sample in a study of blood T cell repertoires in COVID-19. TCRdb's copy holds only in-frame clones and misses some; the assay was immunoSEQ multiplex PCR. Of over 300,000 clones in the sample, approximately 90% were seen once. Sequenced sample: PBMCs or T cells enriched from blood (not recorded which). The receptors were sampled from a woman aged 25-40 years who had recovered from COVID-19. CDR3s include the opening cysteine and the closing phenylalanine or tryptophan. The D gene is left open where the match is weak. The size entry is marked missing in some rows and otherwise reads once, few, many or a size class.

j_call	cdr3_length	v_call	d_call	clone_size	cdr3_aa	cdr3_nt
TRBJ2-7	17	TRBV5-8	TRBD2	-	CASSLRLLAGETYEQYF	TGTGCCAGCAGCTTGCGACTACTAGCGGGGGAAACCTACGAGCAGTACTTC
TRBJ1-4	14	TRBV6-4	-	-	CARRARIGREKLFF	TGTGCCAGGAGGGCTAGGATAGGCCGCGAAAAACTGTTTTTT
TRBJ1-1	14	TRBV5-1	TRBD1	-	CASSWGTGRTEAFF	TGCGCCAGCAGCTGGGGGACAGGTAGGACTGAAGCTTTCTTT
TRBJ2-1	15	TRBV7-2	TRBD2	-	CASNLSGGPDNEQFF	TGTGCCAGCAACCTTAGCGGGGGGCCCGACAATGAGCAGTTCTTC
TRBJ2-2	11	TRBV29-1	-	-	CSVEAAGELFF	TGCAGCGTTGAAGCGGCCGGGGAGCTGTTTTTT
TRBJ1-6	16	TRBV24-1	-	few	CATSPPRSKGRLPLHF	TGTGCCACCAGCCCCCCCCGATCGAAAGGGAGATTGCCCCTCCACTTT
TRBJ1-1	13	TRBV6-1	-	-	CASSDGPGIAAFF	TGTGCCAGCAGTGACGGTCCCGGGATCGCAGCTTTCTTT
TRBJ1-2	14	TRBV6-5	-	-	CASSFAGAGYGYTF	TGTGCCAGCAGTTTTGCTGGGGCCGGCTATGGCTACACCTTC
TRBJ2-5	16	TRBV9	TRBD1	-	CASSARQGFGQETQYF	TGTGCCAGCAGCGCTAGACAGGGCTTCGGTCAAGAGACCCAGTACTTC
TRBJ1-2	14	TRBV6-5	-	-	CASSLTGSYYGYTF	TGTGCCAGCAGCCTCACAGGGTCTTACTATGGCTACACCTTC
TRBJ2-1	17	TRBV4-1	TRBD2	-	CASSQRTSGGSLNEQFF	TGCGCCAGCAGCCAACGGACTAGCGGGGGGAGTCTCAATGAGCAGTTCTTC
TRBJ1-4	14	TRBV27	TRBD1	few	CASRTGTGTEKLFF	TGTGCCAGCCGAACCGGGACAGGGACTGAAAAACTGTTTTTT
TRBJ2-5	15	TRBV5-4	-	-	CASSPVGGARETQYF	TGTGCCAGCAGCCCCGTGGGGGGGGCTCGTGAGACCCAGTACTTC
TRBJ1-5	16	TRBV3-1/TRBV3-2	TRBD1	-	CASSQAGTGRVQPQHF	TGTGCCAGCAGCCAAGCTGGGACAGGGCGAGTTCAGCCCCAGCATTTT
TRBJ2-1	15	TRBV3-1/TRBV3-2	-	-	CASSQEGGNHNEQFF	TGTGCCAGCAGCCAAGAGGGAGGTAACCACAATGAGCAGTTCTTC
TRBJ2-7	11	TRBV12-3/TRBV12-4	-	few	CASSYTYEQYF	TGTGCCAGCAGTTATACCTACGAGCAGTACTTC
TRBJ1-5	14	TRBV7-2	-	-	CASSFRGSNQPQHF	TGTGCCAGCAGCTTTCGGGGAAGCAATCAGCCCCAGCATTTT
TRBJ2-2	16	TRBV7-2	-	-	CASSLNAGRNTGELFF	TGTGCCAGCAGCTTGAATGCGGGGAGAAACACCGGGGAGCTGTTTTTT
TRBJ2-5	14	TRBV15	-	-	CATSRQGYQETQYF	TGTGCCACCAGCCGTCAGGGGTACCAAGAGACCCAGTACTTC
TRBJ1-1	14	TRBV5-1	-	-	CASSLNGFNTEAFF	TGCGCCAGCAGCTTAAATGGCTTTAACACTGAAGCTTTCTTT
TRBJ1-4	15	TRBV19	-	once	CASTPGGMANEKLFF	TGTGCCAGTACCCCGGGGGGTATGGCTAATGAAAAACTGTTTTTT
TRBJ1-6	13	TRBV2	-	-	CASIMGGYSPLHF	TGTGCCAGCATAATGGGGGGTTATTCACCCCTCCACTTT
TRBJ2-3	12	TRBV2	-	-	CASTTVPDTQYF	TGTGCCAGCACTACAGTCCCAGATACGCAGTATTTT
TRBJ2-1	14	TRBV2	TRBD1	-	CASKGGRSYNEQFF	TGTGCCAGCAAAGGGGGCCGCTCCTACAATGAGCAGTTCTTC
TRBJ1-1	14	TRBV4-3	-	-	CASSRTDMNTEAFF	TGCGCCAGCAGCCGTACAGATATGAACACTGAAGCTTTCTTT
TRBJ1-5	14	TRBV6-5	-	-	CASSRRVGNQPQHF	TGTGCCAGCAGCCGGAGGGTTGGCAATCAGCCCCAGCATTTT
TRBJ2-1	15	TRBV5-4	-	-	CASSPRTDIRAEQFF	TGTGCCAGCAGCCCAAGGACAGATATTCGAGCTGAGCAGTTCTTC
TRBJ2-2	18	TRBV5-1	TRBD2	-	CASSWGLAGDGKPGELFF	TGCGCCAGCAGCTGGGGACTAGCGGGGGACGGGAAACCCGGGGAGCTGTTTTTT
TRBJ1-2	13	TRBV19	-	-	CASSIGRGYGYTF	TGTGCCAGTAGTATTGGCAGGGGCTATGGCTACACCTTC
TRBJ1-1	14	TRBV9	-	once	CASSVDQGFTEAFF	TGTGCCAGCAGCGTAGACCAGGGATTCACTGAAGCTTTCTTT
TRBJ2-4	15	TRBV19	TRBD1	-	CASSTQGAGRNIQYF	TGTGCCAGTAGTACTCAGGGGGCTGGGAGAAACATTCAGTACTTC
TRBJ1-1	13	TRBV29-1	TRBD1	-	CSVVRGQYTEAFF	TGCAGCGTTGTCAGGGGGCAGTACACTGAAGCTTTCTTT
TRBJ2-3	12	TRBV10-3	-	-	CAISPDTDTQYF	TGTGCCATCAGTCCAGACACAGATACGCAGTATTTT
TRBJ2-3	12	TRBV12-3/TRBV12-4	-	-	CASNYGTDTQYF	TGTGCCAGCAATTATGGCACAGATACGCAGTATTTT
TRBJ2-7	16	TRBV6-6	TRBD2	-	CASSYSEASGTYEQYF	TGTGCCAGCAGTTACTCGGAGGCTAGCGGGACCTACGAGCAGTACTTC
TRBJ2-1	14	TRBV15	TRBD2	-	CATSRAGGPGEQFF	TGTGCCACCAGCAGAGCGGGGGGGCCGGGTGAGCAGTTCTTC
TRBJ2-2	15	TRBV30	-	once	CAWSVRGGGPGELFF	TGTGCCTGGAGTGTTAGGGGTGGGGGCCCCGGGGAGCTGTTTTTT
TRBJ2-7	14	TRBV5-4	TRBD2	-	CASSWSGGLDEQYF	TGTGCCAGCAGCTGGAGCGGGGGGCTCGACGAGCAGTACTTC
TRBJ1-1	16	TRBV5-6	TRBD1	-	CASSPRQGVRNTEAFF	TGTGCCAGCAGCCCTAGACAGGGTGTGAGGAACACTGAAGCTTTCTTT
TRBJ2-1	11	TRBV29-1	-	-	CSVERYNEQFF	TGCAGCGTTGAACGGTACAATGAGCAGTTCTTC
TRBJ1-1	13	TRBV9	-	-	CASSVAQGTEAFF	TGTGCCAGCAGCGTAGCCCAGGGGACTGAAGCTTTCTTT
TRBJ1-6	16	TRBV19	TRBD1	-	CASKPYWDSENSPLHF	TGTGCCAGTAAACCCTACTGGGACAGCGAAAATTCACCCCTCCACTTT
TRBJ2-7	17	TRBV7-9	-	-	CASSPGPGQKDLYEQYF	TGTGCCAGCAGCCCTGGGCCGGGACAAAAGGATCTGTACGAGCAGTACTTC
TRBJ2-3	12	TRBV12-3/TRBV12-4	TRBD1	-	CASSLSGGTQYF	TGTGCCAGCAGTTTATCAGGGGGAACGCAGTATTTT
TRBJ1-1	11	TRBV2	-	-	CASSLNTEAFF	TGTGCCAGCAGCTTGAACACTGAAGCTTTCTTT
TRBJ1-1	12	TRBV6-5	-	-	CASSPQGTEAFF	TGTGCCAGCAGTCCTCAGGGTACTGAAGCTTTCTTT
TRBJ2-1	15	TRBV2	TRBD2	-	CASSRGTSGDNEQFF	TGTGCCAGCAGTCGGGGGACTAGCGGGGACAATGAGCAGTTCTTC
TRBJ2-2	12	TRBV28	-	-	CASRSGIGELFF	TGTGCCAGCAGGTCAGGGATCGGGGAGCTGTTTTTT
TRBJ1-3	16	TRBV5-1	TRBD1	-	CASSPGQLPSGNTIYF	TGCGCCAGCAGCCCGGGACAGCTTCCCTCTGGAAACACCATATATTTT